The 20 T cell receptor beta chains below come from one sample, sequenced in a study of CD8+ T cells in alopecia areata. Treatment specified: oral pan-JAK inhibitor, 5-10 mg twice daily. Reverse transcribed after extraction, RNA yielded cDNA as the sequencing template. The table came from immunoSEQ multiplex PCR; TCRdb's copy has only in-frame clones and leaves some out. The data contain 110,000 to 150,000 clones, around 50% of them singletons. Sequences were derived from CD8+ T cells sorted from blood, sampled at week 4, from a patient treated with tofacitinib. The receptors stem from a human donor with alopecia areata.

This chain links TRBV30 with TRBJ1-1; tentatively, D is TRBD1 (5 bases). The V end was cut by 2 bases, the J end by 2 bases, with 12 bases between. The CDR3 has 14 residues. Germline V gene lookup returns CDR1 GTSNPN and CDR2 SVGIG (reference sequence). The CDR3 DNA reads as TGTGCCTGGAGTTGGGGCTACCTTAACACTGAAGCTTTCTTT. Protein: CAWSWGYLNTEAFF.

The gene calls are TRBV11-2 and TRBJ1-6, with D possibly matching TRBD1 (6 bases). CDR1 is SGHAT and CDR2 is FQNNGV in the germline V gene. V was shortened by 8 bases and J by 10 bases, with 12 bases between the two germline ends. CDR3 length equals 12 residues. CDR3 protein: CASQAGASPLHF. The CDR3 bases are TGTGCCAGCCAGGCAGGGGCCTCACCCCTCCACTTT.

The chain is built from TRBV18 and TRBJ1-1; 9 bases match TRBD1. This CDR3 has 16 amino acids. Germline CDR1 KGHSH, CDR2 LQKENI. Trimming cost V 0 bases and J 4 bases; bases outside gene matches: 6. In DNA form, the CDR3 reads TGTGCCAGCTCACCACCGGGACAGGGTTCGAGCACTGAAGCTTTCTTT. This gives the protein CASSPPGQGSSTEAFF.

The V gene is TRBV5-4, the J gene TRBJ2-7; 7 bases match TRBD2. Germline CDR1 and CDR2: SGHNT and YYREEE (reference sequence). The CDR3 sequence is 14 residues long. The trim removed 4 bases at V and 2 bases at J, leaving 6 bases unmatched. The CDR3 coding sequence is TGTGCCAGCAGCCCAGAGCGGGACCCCTACGAGCAGTACTTC. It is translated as CASSPERDPYEQYF.

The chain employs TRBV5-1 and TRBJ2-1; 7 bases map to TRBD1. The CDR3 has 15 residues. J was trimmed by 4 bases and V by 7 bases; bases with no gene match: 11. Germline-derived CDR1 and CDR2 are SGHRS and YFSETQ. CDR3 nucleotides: TGCGCCAGCTCATCCAGGGACAGCTCTTACAATGAGCAGTTCTTC. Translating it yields CASSSRDSSYNEQFF.

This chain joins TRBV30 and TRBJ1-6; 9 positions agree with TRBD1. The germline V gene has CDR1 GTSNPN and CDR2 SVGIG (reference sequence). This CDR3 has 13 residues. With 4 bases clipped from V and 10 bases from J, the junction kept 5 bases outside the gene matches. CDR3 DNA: TGTGCCTGGACGACAGGGGGAGGCTCACCCCTCCACTTT. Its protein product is CAWTTGGGSPLHF. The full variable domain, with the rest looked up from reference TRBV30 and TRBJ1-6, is SQTIHQWPATLVQPVGSPLSLECTVEGTSNPNLYWYRQAAGRGLQLLFYSVGIGQISSEVPQNLSASRPQDRQFILSSKKLLLSDSGFYLCAWTTGGGSPLHFGNGTRLTVT.

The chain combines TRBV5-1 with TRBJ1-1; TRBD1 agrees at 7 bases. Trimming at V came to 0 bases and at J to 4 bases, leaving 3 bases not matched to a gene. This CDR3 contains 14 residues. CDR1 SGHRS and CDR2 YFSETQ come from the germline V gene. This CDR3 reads CASSLGPGGTEAFF. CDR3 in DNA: TGCGCCAGCAGCTTGGGCCCAGGGGGCACTGAAGCTTTCTTT.

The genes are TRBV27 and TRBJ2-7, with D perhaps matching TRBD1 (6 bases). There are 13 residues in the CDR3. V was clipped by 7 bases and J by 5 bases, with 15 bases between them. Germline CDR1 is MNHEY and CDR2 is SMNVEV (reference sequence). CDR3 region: CASTWGQGHEQYF. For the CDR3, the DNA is TGTGCCAGCACCTGGGGGCAGGGCCACGAGCAGTACTTC.

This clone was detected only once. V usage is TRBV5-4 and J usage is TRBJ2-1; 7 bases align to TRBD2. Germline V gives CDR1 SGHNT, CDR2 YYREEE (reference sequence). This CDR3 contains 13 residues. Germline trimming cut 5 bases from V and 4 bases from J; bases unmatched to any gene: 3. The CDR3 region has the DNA TGTGCCAGCAGGGGCGGGGGTTACAATGAGCAGTTCTTC. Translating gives CASRGGGYNEQFF.

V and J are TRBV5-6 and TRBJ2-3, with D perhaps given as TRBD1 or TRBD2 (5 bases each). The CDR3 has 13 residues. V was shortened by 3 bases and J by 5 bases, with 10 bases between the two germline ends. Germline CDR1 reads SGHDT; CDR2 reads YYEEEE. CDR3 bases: TGTGCCAGCAGCTGGGGCGAGGGAGATACGCAGTATTTT. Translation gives CASSWGEGDTQYF.

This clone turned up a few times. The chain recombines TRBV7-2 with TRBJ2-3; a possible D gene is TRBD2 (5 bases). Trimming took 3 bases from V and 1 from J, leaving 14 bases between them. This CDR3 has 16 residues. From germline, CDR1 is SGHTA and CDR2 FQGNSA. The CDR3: CASSFLPSSGTDTQYF. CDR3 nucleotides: TGTGCCAGCAGCTTTCTTCCTAGCTCCGGCACAGATACGCAGTATTTT.

The CDR3 region has the DNA TGCAGCGTTCAGACAGATCTCGGGGGCTACACCTTC. Its translation: CSVQTDLGGYTF. The chain has TRBV29-1 and TRBJ1-2; D perhaps matches TRBD1 (5 bases). The germline CDR1 and CDR2 sequences are SQVTM and ANQGSEA. The CDR3 has 12 residues. The V end was cut by 5 bases, the J end by 8 bases, with 15 bases between.

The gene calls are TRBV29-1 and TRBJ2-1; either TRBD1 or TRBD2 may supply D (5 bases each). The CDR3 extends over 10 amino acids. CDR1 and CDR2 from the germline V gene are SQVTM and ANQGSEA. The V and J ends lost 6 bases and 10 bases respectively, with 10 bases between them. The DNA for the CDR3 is TGCAGCGTCCGGGACGGGGAGCAGTTCTTC. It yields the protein CSVRDGEQFF.

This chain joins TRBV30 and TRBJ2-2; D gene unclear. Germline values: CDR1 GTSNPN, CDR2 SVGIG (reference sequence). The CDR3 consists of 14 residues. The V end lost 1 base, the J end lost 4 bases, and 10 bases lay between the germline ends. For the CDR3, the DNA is TGTGCCTGGAGTGACCTGGACGGCACCGGGGAGCTGTTTTTT. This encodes CAWSDLDGTGELFF.

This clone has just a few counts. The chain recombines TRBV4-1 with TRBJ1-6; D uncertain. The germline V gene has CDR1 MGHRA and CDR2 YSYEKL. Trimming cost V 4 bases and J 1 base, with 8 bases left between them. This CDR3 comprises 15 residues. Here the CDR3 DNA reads TGCGCCAGCAGCCCGCGGGCTTCCTATAATTCACCCCTCCACTTT. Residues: CASSPRASYNSPLHF.

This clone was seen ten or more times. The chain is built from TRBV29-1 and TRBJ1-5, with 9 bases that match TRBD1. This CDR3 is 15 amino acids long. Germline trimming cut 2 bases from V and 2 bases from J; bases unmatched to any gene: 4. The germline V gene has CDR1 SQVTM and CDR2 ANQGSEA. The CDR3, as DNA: TGCAGCGTTGAATTGGGACAGGGAGGCAATCAGCCCCAGCATTTT. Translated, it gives CSVELGQGGNQPQHF.

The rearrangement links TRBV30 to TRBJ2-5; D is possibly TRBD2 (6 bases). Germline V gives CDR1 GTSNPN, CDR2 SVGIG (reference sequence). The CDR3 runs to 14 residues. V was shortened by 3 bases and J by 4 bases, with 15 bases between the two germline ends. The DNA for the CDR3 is TGTGCCTGGAGCCGGGGCGGGGAAGGAGAGACCCAGTACTTC. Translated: CAWSRGGEGETQYF.

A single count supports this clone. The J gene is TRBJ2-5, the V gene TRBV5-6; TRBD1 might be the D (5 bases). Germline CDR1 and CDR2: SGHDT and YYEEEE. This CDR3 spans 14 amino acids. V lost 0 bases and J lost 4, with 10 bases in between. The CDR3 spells CASSLGTIAETQYF. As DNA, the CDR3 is TGTGCCAGCAGCTTGGGGACAATCGCAGAGACCCAGTACTTC. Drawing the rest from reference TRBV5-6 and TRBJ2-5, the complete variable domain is DAGVTQSPTHLIKTRGQQVTLRCSPKSGHDTVSWYQQALGQGPQFIFQYYEEEERQRGNFPDRFSGHQFPNYSSELNVNALLLGDSALYLCASSLGTIAETQYFGPGTRLLVL.

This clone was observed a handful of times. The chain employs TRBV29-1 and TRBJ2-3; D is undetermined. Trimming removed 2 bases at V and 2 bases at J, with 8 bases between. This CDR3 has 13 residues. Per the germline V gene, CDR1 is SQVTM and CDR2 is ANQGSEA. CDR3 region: CSVEQENTDTQYF. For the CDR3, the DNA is TGCAGCGTTGAACAGGAGAACACAGATACGCAGTATTTT.

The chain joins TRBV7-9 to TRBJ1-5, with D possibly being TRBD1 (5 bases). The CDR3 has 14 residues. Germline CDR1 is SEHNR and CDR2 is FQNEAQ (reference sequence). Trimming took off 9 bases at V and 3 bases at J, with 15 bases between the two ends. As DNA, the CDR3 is TGTGCCAGTGGACATCCCGGGTACAATCAGCCCCAGCATTTT. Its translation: CASGHPGYNQPQHF.